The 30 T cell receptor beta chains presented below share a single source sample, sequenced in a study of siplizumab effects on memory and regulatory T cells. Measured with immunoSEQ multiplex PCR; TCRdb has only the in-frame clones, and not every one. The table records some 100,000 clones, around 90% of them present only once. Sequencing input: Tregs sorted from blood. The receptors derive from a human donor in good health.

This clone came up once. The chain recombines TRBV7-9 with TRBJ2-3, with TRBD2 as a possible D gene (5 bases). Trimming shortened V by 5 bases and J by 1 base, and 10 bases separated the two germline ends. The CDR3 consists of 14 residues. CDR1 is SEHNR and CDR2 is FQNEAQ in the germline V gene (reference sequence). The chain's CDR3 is CASSLWTGTDTQYF. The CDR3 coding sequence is TGTGCCAGCAGCCTGTGGACTGGCACAGATACGCAGTATTTT. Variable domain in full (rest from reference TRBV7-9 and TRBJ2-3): DTGVSQNPRHKITKRGQNVTFRCDPISEHNRLYWYRQTLGQGPEFLTYFQNEAQLEKSRLLSDRFSAERPKGSFSTLEIQRTEQGDSAMYLCASSLWTGTDTQYFGPGTRLTVL.

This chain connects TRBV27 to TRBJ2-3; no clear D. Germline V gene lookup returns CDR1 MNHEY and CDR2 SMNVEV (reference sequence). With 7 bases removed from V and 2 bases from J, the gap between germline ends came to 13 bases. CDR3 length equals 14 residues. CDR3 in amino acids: CASIPAHFTDTQYF. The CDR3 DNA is TGTGCCAGCATCCCCGCTCACTTCACAGATACGCAGTATTTT.

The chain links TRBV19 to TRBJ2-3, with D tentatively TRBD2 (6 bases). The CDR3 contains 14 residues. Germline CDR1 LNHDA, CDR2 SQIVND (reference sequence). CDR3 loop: CASRDGSWRDTQYF. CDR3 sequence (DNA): TGTGCATCCCGGGACGGGAGTTGGCGGGATACGCAGTATTTT.

CDR3 amino acids: CASSRTSGYYNEQFF. CDR3 DNA sequence: TGTGCCAGCAGCCGGACTAGCGGATACTACAATGAGCAGTTCTTC. V and J are TRBV6-5 and TRBJ2-1; 10 bases match TRBD2. Germline assignment: CDR1 MNHEY and CDR2 SVGAGI. The CDR3 sequence is 15 residues long. The J segment lost 3 bases and the V segment lost 6 bases, leaving 5 bases of the junction unmatched.

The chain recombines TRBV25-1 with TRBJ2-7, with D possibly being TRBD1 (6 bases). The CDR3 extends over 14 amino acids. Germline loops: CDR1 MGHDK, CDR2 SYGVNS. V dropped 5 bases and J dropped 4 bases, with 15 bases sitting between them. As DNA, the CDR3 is TGTGCCAGCAGTCAAGGACAGTGGAGTTACGAGCAGTACTTC. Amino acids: CASSQGQWSYEQYF.

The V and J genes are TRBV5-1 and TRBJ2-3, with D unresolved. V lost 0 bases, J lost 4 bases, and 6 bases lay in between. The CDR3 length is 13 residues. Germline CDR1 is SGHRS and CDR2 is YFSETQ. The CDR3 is CASSLDSSDTQYF. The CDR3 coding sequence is TGCGCCAGCAGCTTGGACAGTTCAGATACGCAGTATTTT.

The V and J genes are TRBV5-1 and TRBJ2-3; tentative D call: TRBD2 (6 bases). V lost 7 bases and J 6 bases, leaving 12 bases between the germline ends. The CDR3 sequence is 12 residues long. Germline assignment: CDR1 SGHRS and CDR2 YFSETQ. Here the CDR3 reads CASAWAGDTQYF. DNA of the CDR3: TGCGCCAGCGCTTGGGCGGGGGATACGCAGTATTTT.

CDR3 protein: CASSLAKLAGVADTQYF. CDR3 DNA: TGCGCCAGCAGCTTGGCCAAACTAGCGGGAGTCGCAGATACGCAGTATTTT. This rearrangement joins TRBV5-1 to TRBJ2-3; 11 positions agree with TRBD2. Germline-derived CDR1 and CDR2 are SGHRS and YFSETQ. The length of the CDR3 is 17 residues. Losses at the gene ends were 0 bases for V and 4 bases for J; bases not matched to a gene: 7. Complete variable domain (other parts from reference TRBV5-1 and TRBJ2-3): KAGVTQTPRYLIKTRGQQVTLSCSPISGHRSVSWYQQTPGQGLQFLFEYFSETQRNKGNFPGRFSGRQFSNSRSEMNVSTLELGDSALYLCASSLAKLAGVADTQYFGPGTRLTVL.

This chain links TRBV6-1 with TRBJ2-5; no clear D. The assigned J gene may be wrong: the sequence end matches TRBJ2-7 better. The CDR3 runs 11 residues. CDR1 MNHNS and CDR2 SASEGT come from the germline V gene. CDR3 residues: CASRAFYEQYF. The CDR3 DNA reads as TGTGCCAGCAGGGCCTTCTACGAGCAGTACTTC.

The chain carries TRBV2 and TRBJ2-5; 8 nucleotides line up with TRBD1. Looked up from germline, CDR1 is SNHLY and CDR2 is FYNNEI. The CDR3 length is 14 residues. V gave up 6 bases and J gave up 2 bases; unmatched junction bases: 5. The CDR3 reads CASRSRTGQETQYF. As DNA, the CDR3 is TGTGCCAGCAGATCCCGGACAGGGCAAGAGACCCAGTACTTC.

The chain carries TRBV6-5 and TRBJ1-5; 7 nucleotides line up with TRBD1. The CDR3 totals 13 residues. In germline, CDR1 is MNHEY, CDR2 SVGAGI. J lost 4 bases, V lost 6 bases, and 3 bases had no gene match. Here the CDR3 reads CASRMTGNQPQHF. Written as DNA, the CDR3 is TGTGCCAGCAGGATGACAGGGAATCAGCCCCAGCATTTT.

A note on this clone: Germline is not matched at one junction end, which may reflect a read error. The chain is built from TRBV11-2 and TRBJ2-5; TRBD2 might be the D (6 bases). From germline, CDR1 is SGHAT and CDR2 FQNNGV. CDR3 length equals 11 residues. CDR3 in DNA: TGTGCCAGCAGCCTCCGGGAGACCCAGCACTTC. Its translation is CASSLRETQHF.

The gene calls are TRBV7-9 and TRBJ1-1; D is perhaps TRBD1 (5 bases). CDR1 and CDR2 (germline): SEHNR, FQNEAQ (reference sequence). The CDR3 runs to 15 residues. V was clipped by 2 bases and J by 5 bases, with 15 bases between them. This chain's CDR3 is CASSLTQGAGTEAFF. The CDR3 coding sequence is TGTGCCAGCAGCTTAACCCAGGGTGCAGGAACTGAAGCTTTCTTT. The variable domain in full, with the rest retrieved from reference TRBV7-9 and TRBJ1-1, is DTGVSQNPRHKITKRGQNVTFRCDPISEHNRLYWYRQTLGQGPEFLTYFQNEAQLEKSRLLSDRFSAERPKGSFSTLEIQRTEQGDSAMYLCASSLTQGAGTEAFFGQGTRLTVV.

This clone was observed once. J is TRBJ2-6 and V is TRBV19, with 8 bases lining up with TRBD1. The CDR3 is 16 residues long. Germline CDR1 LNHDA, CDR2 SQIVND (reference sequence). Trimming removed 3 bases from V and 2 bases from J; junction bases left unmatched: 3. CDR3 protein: CASSIPGGAGANVLTF. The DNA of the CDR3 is TGTGCCAGTAGTATCCCAGGGGGCGCTGGGGCCAACGTCCTGACTTTC.

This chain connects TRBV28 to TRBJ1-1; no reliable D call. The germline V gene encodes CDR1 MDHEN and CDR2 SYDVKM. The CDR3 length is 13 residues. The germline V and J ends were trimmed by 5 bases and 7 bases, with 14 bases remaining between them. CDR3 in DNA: TGTGCCAGCAGTCACGCGCCGCCTATTGAAGCTTTCTTT. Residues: CASSHAPPIEAFF.

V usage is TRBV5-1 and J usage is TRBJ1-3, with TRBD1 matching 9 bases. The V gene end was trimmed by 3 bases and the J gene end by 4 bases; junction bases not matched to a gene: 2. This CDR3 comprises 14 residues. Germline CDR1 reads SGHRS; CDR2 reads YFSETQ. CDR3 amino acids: CASSSGTGGNTIYF. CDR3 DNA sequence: TGCGCCAGCAGCTCGGGGACAGGGGGAAACACCATATATTTT.

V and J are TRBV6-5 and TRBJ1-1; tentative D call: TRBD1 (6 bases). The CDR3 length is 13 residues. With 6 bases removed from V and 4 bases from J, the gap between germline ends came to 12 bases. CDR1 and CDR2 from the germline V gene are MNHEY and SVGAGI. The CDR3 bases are TGTGCCAGCAGCCAGGGGCGGGGCACTGAAGCTTTCTTT. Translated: CASSQGRGTEAFF.

The CDR3 is CSVADQETQYF. The CDR3 bases are TGCAGTGTAGCGGATCAAGAGACCCAGTACTTC. The chain employs TRBV20-1 and TRBJ2-5; possibly TRBD2 for D (6 bases). V was pared by 7 bases and J by 2 bases, with 8 bases between. From germline, CDR1 is DFQATT and CDR2 SNEGSKA (reference sequence). CDR3 length equals 11 residues.

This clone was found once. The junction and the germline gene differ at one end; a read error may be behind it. CDR3 amino acids: CAITAWPGLGEHF. The CDR3 DNA is TGTGCCATCACTGCGTGGCCGGGACTAGGAGAACACTTC. V is TRBV10-3 and J is TRBJ2-7, with TRBD2 identical over 8 bases. CDR1 is ENHRY and CDR2 is SYGVKD in the germline V gene. The CDR3 has 13 amino acids.

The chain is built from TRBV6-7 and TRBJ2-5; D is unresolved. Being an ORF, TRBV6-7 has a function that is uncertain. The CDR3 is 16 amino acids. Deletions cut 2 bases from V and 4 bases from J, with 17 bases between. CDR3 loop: CASSYDTLLVTETQYF. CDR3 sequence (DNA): TGTGCCAGCAGTTACGACACACTCCTAGTGACAGAGACCCAGTACTTC.

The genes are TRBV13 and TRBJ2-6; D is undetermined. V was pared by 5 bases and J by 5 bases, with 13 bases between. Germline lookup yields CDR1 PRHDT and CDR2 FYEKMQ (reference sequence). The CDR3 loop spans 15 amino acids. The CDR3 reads CASSLRLGWANVLTF. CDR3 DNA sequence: TGTGCCAGCAGCCTACGCCTCGGCTGGGCCAACGTCCTGACTTTC.

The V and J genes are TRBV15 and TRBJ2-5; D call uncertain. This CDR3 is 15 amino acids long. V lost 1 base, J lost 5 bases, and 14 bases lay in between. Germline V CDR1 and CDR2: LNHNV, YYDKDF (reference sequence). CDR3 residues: CATSRATLMGETQYF. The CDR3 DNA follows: TGTGCCACCAGCAGAGCGACCCTTATGGGGGAGACCCAGTACTTC.

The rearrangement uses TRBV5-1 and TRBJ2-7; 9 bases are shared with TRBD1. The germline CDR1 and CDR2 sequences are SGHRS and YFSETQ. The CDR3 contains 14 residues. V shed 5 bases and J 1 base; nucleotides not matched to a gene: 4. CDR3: CASRTGQGSYEQYF. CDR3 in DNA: TGCGCCAGCAGAACGGGACAGGGATCCTACGAGCAGTACTTC.

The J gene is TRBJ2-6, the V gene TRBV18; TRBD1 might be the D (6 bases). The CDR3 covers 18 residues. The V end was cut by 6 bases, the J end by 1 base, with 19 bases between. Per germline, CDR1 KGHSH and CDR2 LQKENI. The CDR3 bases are TGTGCCAGCTCCCTTCGACCGACAGGCGTGTCTGGGGCCAACGTCCTGACTTTC. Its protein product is CASSLRPTGVSGANVLTF.

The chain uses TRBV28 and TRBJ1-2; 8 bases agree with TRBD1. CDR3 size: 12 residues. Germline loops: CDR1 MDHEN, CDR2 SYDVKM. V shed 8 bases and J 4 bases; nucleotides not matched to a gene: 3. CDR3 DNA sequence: TGTGCCAGCGAGGGACAGGCCTATGGCTACACCTTC. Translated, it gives CASEGQAYGYTF.

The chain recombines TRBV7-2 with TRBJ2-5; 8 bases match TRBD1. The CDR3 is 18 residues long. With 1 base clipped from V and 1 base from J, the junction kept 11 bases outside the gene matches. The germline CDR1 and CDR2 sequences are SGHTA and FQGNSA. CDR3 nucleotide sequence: TGTGCCAGCAGCTTAGAGGGGCAGGGGGCTGGGTCCCAAGAGACCCAGTACTTC. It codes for CASSLEGQGAGSQETQYF.

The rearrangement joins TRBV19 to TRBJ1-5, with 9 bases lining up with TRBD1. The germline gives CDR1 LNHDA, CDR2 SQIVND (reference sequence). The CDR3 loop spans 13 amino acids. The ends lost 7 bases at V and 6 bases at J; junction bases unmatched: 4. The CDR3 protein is CASTPTGGQPQHF. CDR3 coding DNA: TGTGCCAGTACCCCGACAGGGGGTCAGCCCCAGCATTTT.

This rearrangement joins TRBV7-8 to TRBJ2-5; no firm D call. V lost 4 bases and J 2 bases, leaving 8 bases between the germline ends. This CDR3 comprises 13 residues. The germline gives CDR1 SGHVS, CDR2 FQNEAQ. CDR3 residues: CASSSVLQETQYF. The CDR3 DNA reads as TGTGCCAGCAGCTCTGTCCTTCAAGAGACCCAGTACTTC. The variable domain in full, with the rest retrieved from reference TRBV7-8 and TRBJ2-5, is GAGVSQSPRYKVAKRGQDVALRCDPISGHVSLFWYQQALGQGPEFLTYFQNEAQLDKSGLPSDRFFAERPEGSVSTLKIQRTQQEDSAVYLCASSSVLQETQYFGPGTRLLVL.

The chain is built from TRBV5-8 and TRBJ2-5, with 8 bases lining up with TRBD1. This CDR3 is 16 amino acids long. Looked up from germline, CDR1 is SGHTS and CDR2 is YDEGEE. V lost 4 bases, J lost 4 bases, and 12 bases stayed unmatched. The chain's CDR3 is CASSLGTGLGGETQYF. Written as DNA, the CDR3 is TGTGCCAGCAGCCTCGGGACAGGCCTAGGAGGAGAGACCCAGTACTTC.

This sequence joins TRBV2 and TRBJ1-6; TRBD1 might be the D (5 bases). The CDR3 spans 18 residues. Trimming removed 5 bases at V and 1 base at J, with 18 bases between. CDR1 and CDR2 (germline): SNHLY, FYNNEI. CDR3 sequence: CASSYTRPGGSYNSPLHF. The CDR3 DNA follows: TGTGCCAGCAGTTATACAAGACCTGGGGGTTCCTATAATTCACCCCTCCACTTT.